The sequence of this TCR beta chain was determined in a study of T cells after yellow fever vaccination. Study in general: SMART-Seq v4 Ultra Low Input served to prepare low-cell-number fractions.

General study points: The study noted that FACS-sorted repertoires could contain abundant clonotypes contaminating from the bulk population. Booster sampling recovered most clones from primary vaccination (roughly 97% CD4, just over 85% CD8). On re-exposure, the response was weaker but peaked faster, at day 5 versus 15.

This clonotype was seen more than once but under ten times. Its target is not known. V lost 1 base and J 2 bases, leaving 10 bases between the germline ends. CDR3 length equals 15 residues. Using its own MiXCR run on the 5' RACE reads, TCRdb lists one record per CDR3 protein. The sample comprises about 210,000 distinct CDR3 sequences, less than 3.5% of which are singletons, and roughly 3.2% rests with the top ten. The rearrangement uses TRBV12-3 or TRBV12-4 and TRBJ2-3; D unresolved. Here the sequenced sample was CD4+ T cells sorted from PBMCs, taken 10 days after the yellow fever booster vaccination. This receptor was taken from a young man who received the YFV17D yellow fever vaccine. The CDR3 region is CASSLGVRYTDTQYF. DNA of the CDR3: TGTGCCAGCAGTTTAGGGGTCCGCTACACAGATACGCAGTATTTT.